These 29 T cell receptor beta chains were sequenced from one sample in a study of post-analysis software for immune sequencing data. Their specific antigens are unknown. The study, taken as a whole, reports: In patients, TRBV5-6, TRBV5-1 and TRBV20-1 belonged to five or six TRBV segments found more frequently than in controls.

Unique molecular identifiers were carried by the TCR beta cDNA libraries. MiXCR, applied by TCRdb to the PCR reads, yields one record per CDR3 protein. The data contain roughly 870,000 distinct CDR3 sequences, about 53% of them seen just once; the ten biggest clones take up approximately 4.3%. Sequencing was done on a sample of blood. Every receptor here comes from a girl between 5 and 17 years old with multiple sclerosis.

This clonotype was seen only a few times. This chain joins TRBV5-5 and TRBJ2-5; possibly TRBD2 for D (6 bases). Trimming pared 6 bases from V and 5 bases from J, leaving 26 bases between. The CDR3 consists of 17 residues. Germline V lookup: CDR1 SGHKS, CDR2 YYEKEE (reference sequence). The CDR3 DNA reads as TGTGCCAGCACCAACCCCGTGGGACTCACCAATAGGGAGACCCAGTACTTC. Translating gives CASTNPVGLTNRETQYF.

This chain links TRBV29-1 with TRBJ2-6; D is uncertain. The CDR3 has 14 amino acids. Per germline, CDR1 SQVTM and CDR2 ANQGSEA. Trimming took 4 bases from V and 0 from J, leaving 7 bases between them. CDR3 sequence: CSVVASSGANVLTF. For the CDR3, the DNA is TGCAGCGTTGTGGCGAGCTCTGGGGCCAACGTCCTGACTTTC.

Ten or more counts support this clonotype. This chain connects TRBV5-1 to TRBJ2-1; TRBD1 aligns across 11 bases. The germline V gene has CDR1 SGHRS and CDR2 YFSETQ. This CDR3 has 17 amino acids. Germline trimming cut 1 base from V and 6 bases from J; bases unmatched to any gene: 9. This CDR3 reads CASSLPRGQGAVNEQFF. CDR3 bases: TGCGCCAGCAGCTTGCCTCGAGGACAGGGGGCTGTCAATGAGCAGTTCTTC.

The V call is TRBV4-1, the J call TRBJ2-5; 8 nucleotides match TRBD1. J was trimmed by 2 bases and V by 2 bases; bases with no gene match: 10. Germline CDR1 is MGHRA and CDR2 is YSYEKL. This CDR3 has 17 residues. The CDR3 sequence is CASSQREVGQEQETQYF. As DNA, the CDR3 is TGCGCCAGCAGCCAACGTGAGGTGGGACAGGAACAAGAGACCCAGTACTTC.

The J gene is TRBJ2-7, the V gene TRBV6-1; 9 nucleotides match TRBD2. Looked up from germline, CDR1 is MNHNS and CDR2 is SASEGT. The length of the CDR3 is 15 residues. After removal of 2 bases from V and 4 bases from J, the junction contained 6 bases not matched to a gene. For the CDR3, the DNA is TGTGCCAGCAGTGAATTCGGCGGGGGGGCTTACGAGCAGTACTTC. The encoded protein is CASSEFGGGAYEQYF.

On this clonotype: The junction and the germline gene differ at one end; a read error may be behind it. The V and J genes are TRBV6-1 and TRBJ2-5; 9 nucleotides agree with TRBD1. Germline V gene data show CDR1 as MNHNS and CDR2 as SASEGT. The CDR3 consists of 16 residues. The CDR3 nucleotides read TGTGCCAGCTATAAACTGGGGGACAGGGACTCCTACGAGCAGTATTTC. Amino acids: CASYKLGDRDSYEQYF.

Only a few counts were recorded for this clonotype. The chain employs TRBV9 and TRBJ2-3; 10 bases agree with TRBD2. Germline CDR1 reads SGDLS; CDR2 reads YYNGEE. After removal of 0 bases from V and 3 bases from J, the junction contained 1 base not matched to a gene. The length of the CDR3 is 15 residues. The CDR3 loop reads CASSVEGLATDTQYF. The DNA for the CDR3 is TGTGCCAGCAGCGTAGAGGGACTAGCGACAGATACGCAGTATTTT. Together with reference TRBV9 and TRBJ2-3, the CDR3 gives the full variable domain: DSGVTQTPKHLITATGQRVTLRCSPRSGDLSVYWYQQSLDQGLQFLIQYYNGEERAKGNILERFSAQQFPDLHSELNLSSLELGDSALYFCASSVEGLATDTQYFGPGTRLTVL.

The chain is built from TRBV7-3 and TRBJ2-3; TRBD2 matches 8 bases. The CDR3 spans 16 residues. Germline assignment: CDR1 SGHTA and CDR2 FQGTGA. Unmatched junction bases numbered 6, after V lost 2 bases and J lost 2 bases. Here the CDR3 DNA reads TGTGCCAGCAGCTTATTCCCAGCGGGAGTCACAGATACGCAGTATTTT. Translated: CASSLFPAGVTDTQYF.

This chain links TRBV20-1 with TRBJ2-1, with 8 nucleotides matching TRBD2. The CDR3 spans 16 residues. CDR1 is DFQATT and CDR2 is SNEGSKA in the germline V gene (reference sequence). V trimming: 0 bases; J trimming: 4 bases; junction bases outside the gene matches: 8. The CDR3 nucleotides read TGCAGTGCTAGAGACCCGGGACTAGGGGGGTACAATGAGCAGTTCTTC. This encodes CSARDPGLGGYNEQFF.

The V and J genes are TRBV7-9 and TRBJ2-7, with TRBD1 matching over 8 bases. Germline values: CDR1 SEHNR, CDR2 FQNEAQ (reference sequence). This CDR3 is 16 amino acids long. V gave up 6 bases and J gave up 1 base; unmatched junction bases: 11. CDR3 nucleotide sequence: TGTGCCAGCAGTCACCTCCGGGACAGGACATCCTACGAGCAGTACTTC. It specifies CASSHLRDRTSYEQYF.

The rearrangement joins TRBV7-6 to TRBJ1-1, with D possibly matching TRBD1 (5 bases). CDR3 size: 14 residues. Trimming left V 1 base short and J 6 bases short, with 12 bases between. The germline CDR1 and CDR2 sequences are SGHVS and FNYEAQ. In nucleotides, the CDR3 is TGTGCCAGCAGCTTAGTGGGGGTTGCGGCTGAAGCTTTCTTT. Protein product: CASSLVGVAAEAFF.

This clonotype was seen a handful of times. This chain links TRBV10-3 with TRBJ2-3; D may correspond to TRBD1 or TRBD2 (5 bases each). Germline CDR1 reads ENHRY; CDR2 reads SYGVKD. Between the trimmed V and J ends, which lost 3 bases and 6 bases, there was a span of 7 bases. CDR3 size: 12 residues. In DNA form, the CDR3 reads TGTGCCATCAGTGACGGGGCCGATACGCAGTATTTT. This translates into CAISDGADTQYF.

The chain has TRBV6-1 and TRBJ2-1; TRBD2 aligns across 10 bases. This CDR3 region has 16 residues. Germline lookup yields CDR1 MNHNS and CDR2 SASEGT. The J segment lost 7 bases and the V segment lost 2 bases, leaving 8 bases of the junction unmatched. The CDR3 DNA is TGTGCCAGCAGTGAATCTACAGCGGGAGGGATTAATGAGCAGTTCTTC. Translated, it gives CASSESTAGGINEQFF.

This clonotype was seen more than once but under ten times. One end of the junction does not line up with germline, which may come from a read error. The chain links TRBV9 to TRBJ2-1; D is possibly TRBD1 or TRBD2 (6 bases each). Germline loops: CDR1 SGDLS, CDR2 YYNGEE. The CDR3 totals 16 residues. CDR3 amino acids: CASSPRVQGGYNEQFF. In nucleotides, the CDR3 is TGTGCCAGCAGCCCCCGGGTACAGGGAGGCTACAATGAGCAGTTTTTC. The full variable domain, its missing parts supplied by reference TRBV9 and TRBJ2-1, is DSGVTQTPKHLITATGQRVTLRCSPRSGDLSVYWYQQSLDQGLQFLIQYYNGEERAKGNILERFSAQQFPDLHSELNLSSLELGDSALYFCASSPRVQGGYNEQFFGPGTRLTVL.

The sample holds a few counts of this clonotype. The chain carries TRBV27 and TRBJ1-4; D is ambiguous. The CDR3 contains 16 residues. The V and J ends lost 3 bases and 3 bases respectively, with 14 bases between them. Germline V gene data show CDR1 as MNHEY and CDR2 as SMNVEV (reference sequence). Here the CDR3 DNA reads TGTGCCAGCAGTTTGCGGCCCGGGATAGCTAATGAAAAACTGTTTTTT. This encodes CASSLRPGIANEKLFF.

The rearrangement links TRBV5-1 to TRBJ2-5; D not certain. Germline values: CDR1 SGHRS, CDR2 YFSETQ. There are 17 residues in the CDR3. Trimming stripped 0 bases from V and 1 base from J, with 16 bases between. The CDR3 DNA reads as TGCGCCAGCAGCTTGGCTAGGCCACTGCTGCTCCAAGAGACCCAGTACTTC. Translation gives CASSLARPLLLQETQYF.

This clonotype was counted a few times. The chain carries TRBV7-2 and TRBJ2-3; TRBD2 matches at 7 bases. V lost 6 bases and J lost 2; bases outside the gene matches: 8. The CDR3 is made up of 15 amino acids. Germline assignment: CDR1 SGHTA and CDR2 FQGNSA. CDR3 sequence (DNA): TGTGCCAGCAGGGAGAGGCGGGGGTTCACAGATACGCAGTATTTT. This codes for CASRERRGFTDTQYF.

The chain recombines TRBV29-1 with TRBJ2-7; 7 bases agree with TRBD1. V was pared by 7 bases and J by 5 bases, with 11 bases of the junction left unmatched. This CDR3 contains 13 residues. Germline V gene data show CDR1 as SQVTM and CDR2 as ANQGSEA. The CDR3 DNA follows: TGCAGCGCAGCTCTAACAGGGGTCAACGAGCAGTACTTC. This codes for CSAALTGVNEQYF.

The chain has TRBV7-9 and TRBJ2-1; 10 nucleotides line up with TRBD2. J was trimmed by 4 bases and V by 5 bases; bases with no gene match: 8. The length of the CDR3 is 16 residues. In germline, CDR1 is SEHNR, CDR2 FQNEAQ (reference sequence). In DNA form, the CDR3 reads TGTGCCAGCAGCCCAGGCACTAGCGGGGCTTACAATGAGCAGTTCTTC. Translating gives CASSPGTSGAYNEQFF.

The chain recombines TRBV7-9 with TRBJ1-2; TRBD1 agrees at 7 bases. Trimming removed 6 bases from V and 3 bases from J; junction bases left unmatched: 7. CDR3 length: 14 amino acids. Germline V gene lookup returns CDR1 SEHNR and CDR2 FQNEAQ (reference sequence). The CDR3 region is CASRSTTGDYGYTF. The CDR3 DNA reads TGTGCCAGCAGATCGACTACAGGGGACTATGGCTACACCTTC.

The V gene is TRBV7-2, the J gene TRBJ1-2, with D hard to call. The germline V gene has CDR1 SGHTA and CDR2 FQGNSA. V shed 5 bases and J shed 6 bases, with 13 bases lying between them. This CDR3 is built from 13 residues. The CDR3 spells CASSLQQSHGYTF. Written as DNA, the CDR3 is TGTGCCAGCAGCCTTCAACAGTCCCATGGCTACACCTTC.

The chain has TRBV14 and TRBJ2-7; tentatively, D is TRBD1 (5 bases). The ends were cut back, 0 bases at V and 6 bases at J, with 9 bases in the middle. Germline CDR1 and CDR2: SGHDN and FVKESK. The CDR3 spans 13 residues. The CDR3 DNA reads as TGTGCCAGCAGCCAAGATAGGACAATCGAGCAGTACTTC. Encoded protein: CASSQDRTIEQYF.

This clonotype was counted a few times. This chain's CDR3 is CASKVLTGAAYNSPLHF. The CDR3 nucleotides are TGTGCCAGCAAAGTCCTGACGGGGGCCGCCTATAATTCACCCCTCCACTTT. V is TRBV27 and J is TRBJ1-6, with D maybe TRBD1 (6 bases). V lost 7 bases and J 2 bases, leaving 18 bases between the germline ends. CDR1 and CDR2 from the germline V gene are MNHEY and SMNVEV (reference sequence). This CDR3 spans 17 amino acids.

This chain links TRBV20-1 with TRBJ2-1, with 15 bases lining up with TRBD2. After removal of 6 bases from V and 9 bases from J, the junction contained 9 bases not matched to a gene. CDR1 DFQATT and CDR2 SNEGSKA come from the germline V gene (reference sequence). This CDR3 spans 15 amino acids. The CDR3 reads CSATGLAGGVGEQFF. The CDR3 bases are TGCAGTGCCACAGGACTAGCGGGGGGGGTAGGTGAGCAGTTCTTC.

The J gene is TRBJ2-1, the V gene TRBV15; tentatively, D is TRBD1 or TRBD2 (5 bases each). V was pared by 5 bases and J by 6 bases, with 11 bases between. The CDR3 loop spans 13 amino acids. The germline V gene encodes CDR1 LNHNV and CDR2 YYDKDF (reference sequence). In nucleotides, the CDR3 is TGTGCCACCAGCGGGGCGAGGGGCAATGAGCAGTTCTTC. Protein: CATSGARGNEQFF.

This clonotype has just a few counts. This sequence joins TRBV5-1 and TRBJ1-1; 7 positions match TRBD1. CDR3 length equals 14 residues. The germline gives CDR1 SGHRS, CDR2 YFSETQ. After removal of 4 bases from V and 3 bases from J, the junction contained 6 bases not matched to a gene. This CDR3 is CASSANRGYTEAFF. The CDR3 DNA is TGCGCCAGCAGCGCAAACAGGGGATACACTGAAGCTTTCTTT.

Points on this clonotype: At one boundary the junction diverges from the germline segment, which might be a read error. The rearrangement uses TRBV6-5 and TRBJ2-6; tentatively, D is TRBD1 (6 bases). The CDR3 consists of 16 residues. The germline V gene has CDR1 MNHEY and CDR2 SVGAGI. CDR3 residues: CDSSRTDFSGANVLTF. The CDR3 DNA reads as TGTGACAGCAGTCGGACAGATTTCTCTGGGGCCAACGTCCTGACTTTC.

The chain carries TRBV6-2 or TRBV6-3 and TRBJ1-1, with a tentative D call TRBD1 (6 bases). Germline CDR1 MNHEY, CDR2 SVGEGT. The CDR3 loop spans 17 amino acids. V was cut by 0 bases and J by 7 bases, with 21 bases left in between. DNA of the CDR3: TGTGCCAGCAGTTACTCGATTGTAGGACAGACGAACGGTGAAGCTTTCTTT. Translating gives CASSYSIVGQTNGEAFF.

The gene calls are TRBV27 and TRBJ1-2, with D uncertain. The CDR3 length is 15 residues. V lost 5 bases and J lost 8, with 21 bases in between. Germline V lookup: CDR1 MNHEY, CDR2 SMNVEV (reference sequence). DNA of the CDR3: TGTGCCAGCAGTCCCGAGGGCCGGACTGGCGTAGGCTACACCTTC. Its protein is CASSPEGRTGVGYTF.